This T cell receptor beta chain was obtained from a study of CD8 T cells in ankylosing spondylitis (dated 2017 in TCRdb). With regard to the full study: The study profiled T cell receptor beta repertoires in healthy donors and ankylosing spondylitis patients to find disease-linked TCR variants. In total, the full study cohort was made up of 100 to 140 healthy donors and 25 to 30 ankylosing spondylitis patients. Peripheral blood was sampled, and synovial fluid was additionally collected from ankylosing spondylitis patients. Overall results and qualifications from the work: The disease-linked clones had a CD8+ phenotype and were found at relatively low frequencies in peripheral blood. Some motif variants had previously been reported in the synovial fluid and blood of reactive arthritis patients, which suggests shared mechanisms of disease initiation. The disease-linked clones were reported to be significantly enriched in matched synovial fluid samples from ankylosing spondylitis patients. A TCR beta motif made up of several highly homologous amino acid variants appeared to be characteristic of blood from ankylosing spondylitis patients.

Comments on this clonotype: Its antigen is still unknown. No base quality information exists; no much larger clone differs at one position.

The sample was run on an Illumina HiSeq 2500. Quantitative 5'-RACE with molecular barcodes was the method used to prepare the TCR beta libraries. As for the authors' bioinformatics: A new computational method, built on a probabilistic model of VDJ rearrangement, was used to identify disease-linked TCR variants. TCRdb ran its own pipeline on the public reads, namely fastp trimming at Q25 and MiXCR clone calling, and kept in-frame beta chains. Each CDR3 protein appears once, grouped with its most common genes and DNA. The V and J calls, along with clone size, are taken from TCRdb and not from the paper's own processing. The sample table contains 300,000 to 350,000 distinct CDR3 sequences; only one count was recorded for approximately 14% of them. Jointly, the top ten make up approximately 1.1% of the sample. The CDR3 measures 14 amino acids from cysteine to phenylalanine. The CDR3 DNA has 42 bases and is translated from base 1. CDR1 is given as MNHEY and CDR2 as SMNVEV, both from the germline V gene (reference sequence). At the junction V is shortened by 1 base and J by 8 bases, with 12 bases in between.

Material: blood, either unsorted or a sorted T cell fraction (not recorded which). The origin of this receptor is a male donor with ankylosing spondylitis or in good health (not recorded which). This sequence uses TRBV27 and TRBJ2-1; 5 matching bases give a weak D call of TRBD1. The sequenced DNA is TGTGCCAGCAGTTTATTCAGGGAATACCATGAGCAGTTCTTC. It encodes CASSLFREYHEQFF.